This T cell receptor beta chain was found in a study of shared clonotypes between healthy human individuals. It was CD45RO-negative cells, positively selected for CCR7, that made up naive CD8 cells, with terminally differentiated effector memory CD45RA+ cells excluded. The CDR3 has 15 amino acids. CDR1 is MNHEY, CDR2 SMNVEV, per germline (reference sequence). V lost 6 bases, J lost 3 bases, and 18 bases lay in between. Clones were sequenced by immunoSEQ multiplex PCR, and TCRdb holds only the in-frame ones, with some missing. The top ten hold about 1.7% of the sample, which has about 2.2 million clones, around 93% seen once.

The chain carries TRBV27 and TRBJ2-7; D is tentatively TRBD1 or TRBD2 (6 bases each). Input material: naive CD8+ T cells from PBMCs. The sequence derives from a man between 18 and 35 years old in good health. Some clones in this sample may be carry-over from other donors' samples. This CDR3 is CASSLGGGTNYEQYF. CDR3 nucleotide sequence: TGTGCCAGCAGCCTCGGAGGGGGGACCAACTACGAGCAGTACTTC.